One and the same sample provided the 30 T cell receptor beta chains below, sequenced in a study of glioma-infiltrating T cells. TCR alpha and beta CDR3 regions were amplified from RNA using iRepertoire nested multiplex PCR. MiXCR, run by TCRdb on the multiplex PCR reads, gives a single entry per CDR3 protein. The data contain around 3,600 distinct CDR3 sequences, about 90% of them singletons. Sequencing used glioma tissue, nonneoplastic brain tissue, or PBMCs (not recorded which). These TCRs come from a human donor with low-grade glioma or glioblastoma, undergoing nonglioma brain surgery, or in good health (not recorded which).

Remarks on this clonotype: At one boundary the junction diverges from the germline segment, which might be a read error. This beta chain came through as a stray read in a library set up for alpha chains, and its size says little. The V gene is TRBV6-5, the J gene TRBJ1-1, with a tentative D call TRBD1 (6 bases). This CDR3 region has 13 residues. Looked up from germline, CDR1 is MNHEY and CDR2 is SVGAGI. CDR3 nucleotides: TGTGCCATCAGTGAGACAGGGAACACTGAAGCTTTCTTT. This translates into CAISETGNTEAFF.

This clonotype has only a few counts. This beta chain slipped into a library made for alpha chains as a stray read, so its size is not meaningful. V gene TRBV28 combines with J gene TRBJ2-5; 9 nucleotides agree with TRBD2. This CDR3 is 15 amino acids long. J lost 5 bases, V lost 6 bases, and 10 bases had no gene match. Germline assignment: CDR1 MDHEN and CDR2 SYDVKM. CDR3: CASSPSSGVHETQYF. Written as DNA, the CDR3 is TGTGCCAGCAGCCCCTCTAGCGGGGTCCACGAGACCCAGTACTTC. The whole variable domain, remainder taken from reference TRBV28 and TRBJ2-5, is DVKVTQSSRYLVKRTGEKVFLECVQDMDHENMFWYRQDPGLGLRLIYFSYDVKMKEKGDIPEGYSVSREKKERFSLILESASTNQTSMYLCASSPSSGVHETQYFGPGTRLLVL.

Turning to this clonotype: This beta chain appears as a stray read in a library generated for alpha chains; its size is not informative. The chain uses TRBV6-5 and TRBJ1-4; TRBD1 might be the D (5 bases). Germline values: CDR1 MNHEY, CDR2 SVGAGI. There are 15 residues in the CDR3. V shed 2 bases and J shed 5 bases, with 12 bases lying between them. CDR3 amino acids: CASSYVAGLNEKLFF. CDR3 DNA sequence: TGTGCCAGCAGTTACGTAGCGGGGCTAAATGAAAAACTGTTTTTT.

In regard to this clonotype: One end of the junction is discordant with germline, which a read error may explain. Since the library was made to target alpha chains, this beta chain is a stray read and its abundance is not meaningful. The chain carries TRBV6-1 and TRBJ2-6, with D perhaps TRBD1 or TRBD2 (5 bases each). This CDR3 is built from 17 residues. Germline V gene sequence: CDR1 MNHNS, CDR2 SASEGT. The CDR3 spells CGSSRDPTLSGANVLTF. CDR3 DNA: TGTGGCAGCAGCCGGGACCCAACCCTCTCTGGGGCCAACGTCCTGACTTTC.

As to this clonotype: Within a library made for alpha chains, this beta chain is off target, and its count is uninformative. The rearrangement joins TRBV6-1 to TRBJ2-4; D is ambiguous. Trimming took off 7 bases at V and 0 bases at J, with 10 bases between the two ends. The CDR3 sequence is 14 residues long. Germline loops: CDR1 MNHNS, CDR2 SASEGT. The CDR3 reads CASNHSLAKNIQYF. In nucleotides, the CDR3 is TGTGCCAGCAACCATAGCTTAGCCAAAAACATTCAGTACTTC.

There are a few counts of this clonotype. This beta chain is off target for a library built for alpha chains, so its abundance means little. This chain joins TRBV6-2 or TRBV6-3 and TRBJ1-1, with D possibly matching TRBD1 (5 bases). CDR1 is MNHEY, CDR2 SVGEGT, per germline. V was clipped by 0 bases and J by 4 bases, with 6 bases between them. CDR3 length: 13 amino acids. The CDR3: CASSYSGGTEAFF. CDR3 bases: TGTGCCAGCAGTTACTCCGGGGGCACTGAAGCTTTCTTT.

Note on this clonotype: A junction boundary mismatches the germline segment, possibly from a read error. Being off target in a library aimed at alpha chains, this beta chain has a size of little meaning. This chain joins TRBV12-3 or TRBV12-4 and TRBJ1-5; tentative D call: TRBD1 (5 bases). The CDR3 sequence is 13 residues long. Here the CDR3 reads CASSFASQVPKDF. DNA for the CDR3: TGTGCCAGCAGTTTCGCATCACAGGTCCCTAAGGATTTT.

For this clonotype: The library was built for alpha chains, so this beta chain is an off-target read and its size means little. The chain is built from TRBV7-9 and TRBJ1-1, with 9 nucleotides matching TRBD1. Germline loops: CDR1 SEHNR, CDR2 FQNEAQ (reference sequence). V lost 7 bases to trimming and J lost 8 bases; unmatched junction nucleotides: 8. This CDR3 region has 13 residues. The CDR3 DNA sequence: TGTGCCAGCACTACCGGGACAGGGACCGAAGCTTTCTTT. This codes for CASTTGTGTEAFF.

Regarding this clonotype: This beta chain is off target for a library built for alpha chains, so its abundance means little. This chain uses TRBV27 with TRBJ1-1; the D is unclear. CDR1 and CDR2 (germline): MNHEY, SMNVEV (reference sequence). The ends were cut back, 7 bases at V and 1 base at J, with 10 bases in the middle. The CDR3 is 13 residues long. DNA of the CDR3: TGTGCCAGCATGGATGATAAGAACACTGAAGCTTTCTTT. This encodes CASMDDKNTEAFF.

Comments on this clonotype: The library was built for alpha chains, so this beta chain is an off-target read and its size means little. This chain links TRBV18 with TRBJ2-1; the match to TRBD1 covers 8 bases. The germline V gene has CDR1 KGHSH and CDR2 LQKENI. V was clipped by 1 base and J by 6 bases; unmatched bases: 2. This CDR3 is 14 amino acids long. The CDR3 region is CASSPQTGVNEQFF. CDR3 coding DNA: TGTGCCAGCTCACCACAGACAGGGGTCAATGAGCAGTTCTTC.

On this clonotype: Within a library made for alpha chains, this beta chain is off target, and its count is uninformative. The chain is built from TRBV28 and TRBJ2-3, with D hard to call. The germline V and J ends were trimmed by 8 bases and 3 bases, with 9 bases remaining between them. The CDR3 length is 12 residues. The germline CDR1 and CDR2 sequences are MDHEN and SYDVKM. CDR3 sequence (DNA): TGTGCCAGCGCCGATCCAACAGATACGCAGTATTTT. It yields the protein CASADPTDTQYF.

Note on this clonotype: A library made for alpha chains picked up this beta chain off target, so its size means little. The chain recombines TRBV6-5 with TRBJ2-4; no firm D call. V shed 0 bases and J shed 6 bases, with 9 bases lying between them. The CDR3 is made up of 14 amino acids. CDR1 MNHEY and CDR2 SVGAGI come from the germline V gene. CDR3 loop: CASSYSDRGNIQYF. The DNA of the CDR3 is TGTGCCAGCAGTTACTCGGACCGAGGAAACATTCAGTACTTC.

To note about this clonotype: The library was built for alpha chains, so this beta chain is an off-target read and its size means little. The chain uses TRBV7-2 and TRBJ2-5; no firm D call. Trimming cost V 3 bases and J 2 bases, with 7 bases left between them. The CDR3 has 13 amino acids. CDR1 and CDR2 from the germline V gene are SGHTA and FQGNSA. The CDR3 nucleotides read TGTGCCAGCAGCTTTGCCATACAAGAGACCCAGTACTTC. Protein sequence: CASSFAIQETQYF.

Remarks on this clonotype: The library was prepared for alpha chains; this beta chain is a stray read, so its frequency means little. The gene calls are TRBV7-2 and TRBJ2-2; 13 positions agree with TRBD2. In germline, CDR1 is SGHTA, CDR2 FQGNSA. Trimming at V came to 2 bases and at J to 6 bases, leaving 6 bases not matched to a gene. The CDR3 runs to 17 residues. The CDR3, as DNA: TGTGCCAGCAGCTTACGGACTAGCGGGAGTAGGGCCGGGGAGCTGTTTTTT. Its protein product is CASSLRTSGSRAGELFF.

This clonotype appeared once. Being off target in a library aimed at alpha chains, this beta chain has a size of little meaning. The chain joins TRBV2 to TRBJ2-7; D gene uncertain. The CDR3 extends over 12 amino acids. Per the germline V gene, CDR1 is SNHLY and CDR2 is FYNNEI. Trimming removed 2 bases from V and 9 bases from J, with 11 bases in between. The CDR3 sequence: CASSEIPPWQYV. The CDR3, as DNA: TGTGCCAGCAGTGAAATACCCCCTTGGCAGTACGTC.

As concerns this clonotype: The library was built for alpha chains, so this beta chain is an off-target read and its size means little. The chain carries TRBV15 and TRBJ2-1; tentatively, D is TRBD2 (6 bases). With 0 bases removed from V and 5 bases from J, the gap between germline ends came to 20 bases. CDR3 length: 18 residues. Germline assignment: CDR1 LNHNV and CDR2 YYDKDF (reference sequence). CDR3 protein: CATSRDPGLHGSHNEQFF. Here the CDR3 DNA reads TGTGCCACCAGCAGAGATCCGGGACTCCACGGGTCTCACAATGAGCAGTTCTTC.

Concerning this clonotype: Found in a library prepared for alpha chains, this beta chain is an off-target read, and its abundance has little meaning. This CDR3 reads CASSLSGSSGATVDEQFF. CDR3 coding DNA: TGTGCCAGCAGTCTCTCTGGAAGTAGCGGGGCCACAGTTGATGAGCAGTTCTTC. This sequence joins TRBV6-6 and TRBJ2-1, with TRBD2 matching 8 bases. The CDR3 spans 18 residues. Per germline, CDR1 MNHNY and CDR2 SVGAGI (reference sequence). V lost 5 bases to trimming and J lost 8 bases; unmatched junction nucleotides: 20.

A remark on this clonotype: Being off target in a library aimed at alpha chains, this beta chain has a size of little meaning. CDR3 region: CASSYSTEHYEQYF. In DNA, the CDR3 is TGTGCCAGCAGTTACTCGACGGAACACTACGAGCAGTACTTC. The chain employs TRBV6-2 or TRBV6-3 and TRBJ2-7; no firm D call. CDR3 length equals 14 residues. V was pared by 0 bases and J by 3 bases, with 9 bases between. Germline lookup yields CDR1 MNHEY and CDR2 SVGEGT.

With respect to this clonotype: At one end the junction does not follow the germline gene, possibly because of a read error. This beta chain represents an off-target read in a library built for alpha chains; its size is of limited meaning. The rearrangement links TRBV2 to TRBJ1-1; no definite D call. Per the germline V gene, CDR1 is SNHLY and CDR2 is FYNNEI. CDR3 length: 13 amino acids. The DNA for the CDR3 is TGTGCCAGCAAGGCAGGACCCAACACTGAAGCTTTATTT. Translation: CASKAGPNTEALF. The full variable domain, completed using reference TRBV2 and TRBJ1-1, is EPEVTQTPSHQVTQMGQEVILRCVPISNHLYFYWYRQILGQKVEFLVSFYNNEISEKSEIFDDQFSVERPDGSNFTLKIRSTKLEDSAMYFCASKAGPNTEALFGQGTRLTVV.

This clonotype turned up a few times. Within a library made for alpha chains, this beta chain is off target, and its count is uninformative. The chain employs TRBV18 and TRBJ2-1; D not certain. The CDR3 extends over 13 amino acids. CDR1 and CDR2 (germline): KGHSH, LQKENI. Trimming cost V 7 bases and J 0 bases, with 7 bases left between them. CDR3 DNA: TGTGCCAGCTGCAAGCACTCCTACAATGAGCAGTTCTTC. As protein: CASCKHSYNEQFF.

On this clonotype: Being off target in a library aimed at alpha chains, this beta chain has a size of little meaning. J is TRBJ1-1 and V is TRBV19, with a tentative D call TRBD1 (5 bases). The V end was cut by 3 bases, the J end by 5 bases, with 13 bases between. The CDR3 has 14 residues. Germline V lookup: CDR1 LNHDA, CDR2 SQIVND (reference sequence). The CDR3 here is CASSMGVGRTEAFF. CDR3 sequence (DNA): TGTGCCAGTAGTATGGGGGTGGGCCGTACTGAAGCTTTCTTT.

This clonotype showed up just a few times. This beta chain came through as a stray read in a library set up for alpha chains, and its size says little. The chain couples TRBV6-1 to TRBJ1-1; D call uncertain. The CDR3 has 13 residues. Per germline, CDR1 MNHNS and CDR2 SASEGT. Trimming took 9 bases from V and 1 from J, leaving 12 bases between them. The DNA for the CDR3 is TGTGCCAGTTCTGTCAGATCGAACACTGAAGCTTTCTTT. It yields the protein CASSVRSNTEAFF.

About this clonotype itself: This beta chain came through as a stray read in a library set up for alpha chains, and its size says little. The chain recombines TRBV20-1 with TRBJ2-2; D possibly corresponds to TRBD1 (6 bases). Germline V lookup: CDR1 DFQATT, CDR2 SNEGSKA (reference sequence). With 6 bases removed from V and 5 bases from J, the gap between germline ends came to 16 bases. The CDR3 is 14 residues long. CDR3 DNA: TGCAGTGCCCCAACAGGGATCGGAACCGGGGAGCTGTTTTTT. It specifies CSAPTGIGTGELFF.

As to this clonotype: For a library built for alpha chains, this beta chain is a stray read; little rests on its size. The chain has TRBV6-1 and TRBJ2-1; 10 bases align to TRBD2. V gave up 7 bases and J gave up 7 bases; unmatched junction bases: 13. The V gene's germline CDR1 is MNHNS and CDR2 SASEGT. CDR3 length: 16 residues. CDR3 in DNA: TGTGCCAGCACCCCTAGCGGGGGATGGTTTAGGAATGAGCAGTTCTTC. It encodes CASTPSGGWFRNEQFF.

Regarding this clonotype: This beta chain is an unintended read in a library built for alpha chains; its size means little. The genes are TRBV6-6 and TRBJ1-1; 8 bases line up with TRBD1. This CDR3 is 18 amino acids long. Looked up from germline, CDR1 is MNHNY and CDR2 is SVGAGI (reference sequence). J was trimmed by 5 bases and V by 2 bases; bases with no gene match: 16. This chain's CDR3 is CASSYGGLTGDMWTEAFF. DNA for the CDR3: TGTGCCAGCAGTTACGGGGGCCTGACAGGGGATATGTGGACTGAAGCTTTCTTT.

Comment on this clonotype: Because this beta chain is a stray read in a library intended to capture alpha chains, its abundance should not be given much weight. The V gene is TRBV20-1, the J gene TRBJ2-2; TRBD2 matches 8 bases. The CDR3 consists of 16 residues. V gave up 5 bases and J gave up 1 base; unmatched junction bases: 9. The germline V gene has CDR1 DFQATT and CDR2 SNEGSKA (reference sequence). CDR3 residues: CSASPLAEGNTGELFF. The CDR3 DNA reads TGCAGTGCTTCCCCACTAGCGGAGGGGAACACCGGGGAGCTGTTTTTT.

To note about this clonotype: Because the library targeted alpha chains, this beta chain is an off-target read whose size means little. J is TRBJ2-5 and V is TRBV6-1; D is possibly TRBD1 (5 bases). Trimming stripped 7 bases from V and 1 base from J, with 10 bases between. There are 13 residues in the CDR3. Germline V lookup: CDR1 MNHNS, CDR2 SASEGT. The DNA for the CDR3 is TGTGCCAGCACCAGGACAAGCCAAGAGACCCAGTACTTC. It specifies CASTRTSQETQYF.

On this clonotype: This beta chain slipped into a library made for alpha chains as a stray read, so its size is not meaningful. This sequence joins TRBV6-4 and TRBJ1-5; D gene ambiguous. Germline assignment: CDR1 MRHNA and CDR2 SNTAGT. The CDR3 is 11 amino acids. V lost 6 bases and J lost 4, with 4 bases in between. The CDR3 nucleotides read TGTGCCAGCAGATCAAATCAGCCCCAGCATTTT. Amino acid sequence: CASRSNQPQHF.

With respect to this clonotype: For a library built for alpha chains, this beta chain is a stray read; little rests on its size. The CDR3 protein is CASTGRGGLGEQFF. The CDR3 nucleotides are TGTGCCAGCACCGGACGGGGGGGCCTTGGTGAGCAGTTCTTC. The chain is built from TRBV12-3 or TRBV12-4 and TRBJ2-1; TRBD2 aligns across 8 bases. The CDR3 spans 14 residues. V shed 7 bases and J 9 bases; nucleotides not matched to a gene: 11.

Only one count was recorded for this clonotype. This beta chain came through as a stray read in a library set up for alpha chains, and its size says little. V is TRBV24-1 and J is TRBJ1-5, with D uncertain. CDR1 and CDR2 from the germline V gene are KGHDR and SFDVKD. Trimming pared 4 bases from V and 1 base from J, leaving 13 bases between. The CDR3 has 16 residues. CDR3 amino acids: CATSDSSGGSNQPQHF. The CDR3 DNA is TGTGCCACCAGTGACAGTTCGGGTGGAAGCAATCAGCCCCAGCATTTT.